The 21 T cell receptor beta chains in this list originate from one sample, sequenced in a study of OX40 agonist ivuxolimab in advanced cancers. Library method: the immunoSEQ multiplex PCR assay. TCRdb mirrors the immuneACCESS table, restricted to in-frame sequences. Some clones are absent from its copies; in checked studies, under half trace to an unresolved V gene, and the reason for the others is unknown. The sample yields tens of thousands of clones; 75% to 90% were counted once. The ten top clones hold around 3.3% of the sample. The sequencing used CD4+ or CD8+ T cells sorted from blood, collected in a trial of the OX40 agonist ivuxolimab. Receptors originate from an adult with an advanced solid tumor such as melanoma, head and neck, liver or kidney cancer.

This rearrangement joins TRBV4-3 to TRBJ2-5, with 11 bases matching TRBD2. The CDR3 is 14 amino acids. Germline assignment: CDR1 LGHNA and CDR2 YSLEER. J gave up 7 bases and V 0 bases, and 1 base lay outside the gene matches. CDR3 loop: CASSQDLAGGTQYF. The DNA for the CDR3 is TGCGCCAGCAGCCAAGATCTAGCGGGGGGGACCCAGTACTTC.

V usage is TRBV7-3 and J usage is TRBJ2-1; D unclear. The germline V gene encodes CDR1 SGHTA and CDR2 FQGTGA. Trimming stripped 3 bases from V and 10 bases from J, with 13 bases between. The CDR3 length is 13 residues. CDR3 coding DNA: TGTGCCAGCAGCTTCAGTCCGGATGGGGAGCAGTTCTTC. Encoded protein: CASSFSPDGEQFF.

This sequence joins TRBV6-1 and TRBJ1-3; 7 bases fit TRBD1. This CDR3 has 14 residues. Germline CDR1 is MNHNS and CDR2 is SASEGT. Trimming cost V 1 base and J 5 bases; bases outside gene matches: 2. CDR3 DNA sequence: TGTGCCAGCAGTGAAGTACAGGGGCGAAACACCATATATTTT. This sequence encodes CASSEVQGRNTIYF.

The V and J genes are TRBV11-3 and TRBJ1-1; 7 bases agree with TRBD1. CDR1 and CDR2 from the germline V gene are SGHNT and YENEEA. V trimming: 0 bases; J trimming: 4 bases; junction bases outside the gene matches: 8. The CDR3 is 16 residues long. The CDR3 region has the DNA TGTGCCAGCAGCTTAGATGGTCCAGGGGGGAGCACTGAAGCTTTCTTT. It encodes CASSLDGPGGSTEAFF.

This chain joins TRBV30 and TRBJ1-1, with 7 bases matching TRBD1. V lost 4 bases and J lost 3; bases outside the gene matches: 17. This CDR3 comprises 17 residues. From germline, CDR1 is GTSNPN and CDR2 SVGIG (reference sequence). CDR3 sequence reads: CAWKKGAGQARYTEAFF. The CDR3, as DNA: TGTGCCTGGAAGAAAGGGGCCGGACAGGCACGTTACACTGAAGCTTTCTTT.

V gene TRBV28 combines with J gene TRBJ2-7; D gene unclear. Deletions cut 6 bases from V and 0 bases from J, with 9 bases between. CDR3 length: 13 residues. The germline V gene has CDR1 MDHEN and CDR2 SYDVKM. DNA for the CDR3: TGTGCCAGCAGCCTATACAGCTCCTACGAGCAGTACTTC. It is translated as CASSLYSSYEQYF.

The DNA for the CDR3 is TGTGCCAGCTCACCACCCGGGACAGGGGGCACAGATACGCAGTATTTT. Its protein is CASSPPGTGGTDTQYF. The V call is TRBV18, the J call TRBJ2-3; 10 bases agree with TRBD1. Germline-derived CDR1 and CDR2 are KGHSH and LQKENI. With 0 bases clipped from V and 1 base from J, the junction kept 1 base outside the gene matches. This CDR3 spans 16 amino acids.

The chain uses TRBV19 and TRBJ2-5; 7 positions match TRBD1. Germline assignment: CDR1 LNHDA and CDR2 SQIVND (reference sequence). V was clipped by 8 bases and J by 5 bases; unmatched bases: 11. The CDR3 is 14 amino acids. The CDR3 loop reads CASDSRQGGETQYF. The CDR3, as DNA: TGTGCCAGTGACAGCAGACAGGGTGGGGAGACCCAGTACTTC.

This chain connects TRBV4-1 to TRBJ2-3; 8 nucleotides agree with TRBD2. Germline CDR1 and CDR2: MGHRA and YSYEKL. The CDR3 length is 17 residues. J was trimmed by 2 bases and V by 0 bases; bases with no gene match: 7. DNA for the CDR3: TGCGCCAGCAGCCAAGATTTCGGGGGGGGCAACACAGATACGCAGTATTTT. Amino acids: CASSQDFGGGNTDTQYF.

This chain connects TRBV11-3 to TRBJ2-2; D is unresolved. The V and J ends lost 3 bases and 5 bases respectively, with 13 bases between them. The CDR3 contains 15 residues. From germline, CDR1 is SGHNT and CDR2 YENEEA. The CDR3 DNA is TGTGCCAGCAGCTTTACTGCGCGGACGACCGGGGAGCTGTTTTTT. Amino acids: CASSFTARTTGELFF. Combining the CDR3 with reference TRBV11-3 and TRBJ2-2 gives the whole variable domain EAGVVQSPRYKIIEKKQPVAFWCNPISGHNTLYWYLQNLGQGPELLIRYENEEAVDDSQLPKDRFSAERLKGVDSTLKIQPAELGDSAVYLCASSFTARTTGELFFGEGSRLTVL.

This clone has a single count. J is TRBJ1-1 and V is TRBV9; D is unresolved. From germline, CDR1 is SGDLS and CDR2 YYNGEE. This CDR3 is built from 15 residues. Trimming cost V 3 bases and J 6 bases, with 18 bases left between them. The CDR3 region has the DNA TGTGCCAGCAGCGACAGCTTGGGGAGAAGCGCTGAAGCTTTCTTT. Amino acid sequence: CASSDSLGRSAEAFF.

DNA of the CDR3: TGTGCCAGCAGCCGGGGACAGAGTAACACTGAAGCTTTCTTT. Its translation is CASSRGQSNTEAFF. The V gene is TRBV7-2, the J gene TRBJ1-1; 7 bases fit TRBD1. Germline values: CDR1 SGHTA, CDR2 FQGNSA. V dropped 5 bases and J dropped 2; count of bases not matched to a gene: 5. There are 14 residues in the CDR3.

The chain couples TRBV5-1 to TRBJ2-4; D call uncertain. Germline values: CDR1 SGHRS, CDR2 YFSETQ. The CDR3 contains 17 residues. V lost 5 bases to trimming and J lost 0 bases, with 18 bases between them. Written as DNA, the CDR3 is TGCGCCAGCAGTCCCCCTAGGCCAGGAACAGCCAAAAACATTCAGTACTTC. It yields the protein CASSPPRPGTAKNIQYF.

V usage is TRBV21-1 and J usage is TRBJ1-6. TRBV21-1 is described as a pseudogene. CDR3 length: 16 residues. CDR3 residues: CASSKEISGTDSPLHF. The CDR3 nucleotides are TGTGCCAGCAGCAAAGAGATATCCGGGACGGATTCACCCCTCCACTTT.

This clone was picked up a small number of times. The chain links TRBV15 to TRBJ1-6, with 7 bases fitting TRBD1. The V and J ends lost 2 bases and 7 bases, in that order; junction bases with no gene match: 5. The germline V gene has CDR1 LNHNV and CDR2 YYDKDF (reference sequence). This CDR3 region has 15 residues. The CDR3 DNA reads TGTGCCACCAGCAGAACCGGGACAGTAAATTCACCCCTCCACTTT. Its translation is CATSRTGTVNSPLHF.

In this sample, this clone turned up a few times. The chain combines TRBV7-3 with TRBJ1-4; D gene unclear. The CDR3 runs to 10 residues. The germline V gene has CDR1 SGHTA and CDR2 FQGTGA. V gave up 5 bases and J gave up 5 bases, with 0 bases separating them. CDR3 amino acids: CASSNEKLFF. CDR3 in DNA: TGTGCCAGCAGCAATGAAAAACTGTTTTTT.

The chain links TRBV7-8 to TRBJ2-7; no definite D call. Germline V gene data show CDR1 as SGHVS and CDR2 as FQNEAQ. This CDR3 has 16 residues. V lost 4 bases and J lost 0, with 16 bases in between. CDR3 loop: CASSSQWRRSSYEQYF. CDR3 in DNA: TGTGCCAGCAGCTCCCAATGGAGACGTAGCTCCTACGAGCAGTACTTC.

This clone was detected only once. The chain links TRBV6-5 to TRBJ2-7; 7 bases fit TRBD1. Trimming at V came to 3 bases and at J to 1 base, leaving 9 bases not matched to a gene. The CDR3 extends over 16 amino acids. Germline V gene lookup returns CDR1 MNHEY and CDR2 SVGAGI. The CDR3 bases are TGTGCCAGCAGTTATACTTTCACGGGACAGTCCTACGAGCAGTACTTC. It codes for CASSYTFTGQSYEQYF.

This chain uses TRBV4-1 with TRBJ2-7, with TRBD1 identical over 11 bases. This CDR3 is 16 amino acids long. The trim removed 4 bases at V and 5 bases at J, leaving 10 bases unmatched. The V gene's germline CDR1 is MGHRA and CDR2 YSYEKL. The CDR3 region has the DNA TGCGCCAGCAGCCTGGGGAATGGACAGGGGGCAAACGAGCAGTACTTC. It yields the protein CASSLGNGQGANEQYF.

V gene TRBV6-1 combines with J gene TRBJ1-3; tentatively, D is TRBD1 (5 bases). The CDR3 totals 13 residues. The V gene's germline CDR1 is MNHNS and CDR2 SASEGT. Between the trimmed V and J ends, which lost 11 bases and 6 bases, there was a span of 17 bases. Written as DNA, the CDR3 is TGTGCCTCCAAAGGACAAGGGGAAAACACCATATATTTT. The encoded protein is CASKGQGENTIYF.

This clone has only a few counts. The genes are TRBV6-4 and TRBJ2-3; the D is unclear. V lost 7 bases to trimming and J lost 6 bases, with 11 bases between them. Germline CDR1 MRHNA, CDR2 SNTAGT. This CDR3 comprises 12 residues. CDR3 amino acids: CASIALRDTQYF. CDR3 bases: TGTGCCAGCATCGCCCTCAGGGATACGCAGTATTTT.